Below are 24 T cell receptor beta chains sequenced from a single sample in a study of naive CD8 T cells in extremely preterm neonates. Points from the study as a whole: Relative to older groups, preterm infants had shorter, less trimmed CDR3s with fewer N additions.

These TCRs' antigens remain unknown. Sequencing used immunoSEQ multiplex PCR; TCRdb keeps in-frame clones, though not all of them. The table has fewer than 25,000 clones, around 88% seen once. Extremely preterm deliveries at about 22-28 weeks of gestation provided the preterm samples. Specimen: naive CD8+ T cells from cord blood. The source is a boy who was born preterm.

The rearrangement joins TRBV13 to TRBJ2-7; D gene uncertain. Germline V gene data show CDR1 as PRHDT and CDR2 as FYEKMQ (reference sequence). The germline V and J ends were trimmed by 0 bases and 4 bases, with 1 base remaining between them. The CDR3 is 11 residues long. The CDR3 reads CASSLGYEQYF. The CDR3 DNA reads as TGTGCCAGCAGCTTAGGGTACGAGCAGTACTTC.

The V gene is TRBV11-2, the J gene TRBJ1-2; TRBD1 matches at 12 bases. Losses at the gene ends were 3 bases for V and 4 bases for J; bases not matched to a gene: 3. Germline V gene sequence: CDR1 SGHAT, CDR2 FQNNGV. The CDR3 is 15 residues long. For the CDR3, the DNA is TGTGCCAGCAGCTTGGGGACAGGGGGCGCCTATGGCTACACCTTC. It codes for CASSLGTGGAYGYTF.

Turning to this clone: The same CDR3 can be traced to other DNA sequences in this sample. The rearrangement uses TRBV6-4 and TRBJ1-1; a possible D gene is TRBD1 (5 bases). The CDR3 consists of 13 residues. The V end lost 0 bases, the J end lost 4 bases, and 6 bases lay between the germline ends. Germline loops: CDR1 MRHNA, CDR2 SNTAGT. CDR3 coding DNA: TGTGCCAGCAGTGACTCGGGGGGCACTGAAGCTTTCTTT. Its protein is CASSDSGGTEAFF.

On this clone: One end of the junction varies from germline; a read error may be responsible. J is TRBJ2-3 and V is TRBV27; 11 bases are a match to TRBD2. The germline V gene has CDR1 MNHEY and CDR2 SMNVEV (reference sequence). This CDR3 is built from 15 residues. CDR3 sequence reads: CTSSLLAGGQDTQYF. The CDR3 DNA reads TGTACCAGCAGTTTATTAGCGGGGGGGCAAGATACGCAGTATTTT.

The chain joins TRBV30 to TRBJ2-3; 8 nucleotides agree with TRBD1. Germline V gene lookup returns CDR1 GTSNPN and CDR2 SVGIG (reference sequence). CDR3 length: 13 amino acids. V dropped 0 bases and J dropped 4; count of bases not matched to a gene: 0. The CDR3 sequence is CAWSVQGADTQYF. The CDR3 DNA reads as TGTGCCTGGAGTGTACAGGGGGCAGATACGCAGTATTTT. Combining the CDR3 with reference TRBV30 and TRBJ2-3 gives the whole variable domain SQTIHQWPATLVQPVGSPLSLECTVEGTSNPNLYWYRQAAGRGLQLLFYSVGIGQISSEVPQNLSASRPQDRQFILSSKKLLLSDSGFYLCAWSVQGADTQYFGPGTRLTVL.

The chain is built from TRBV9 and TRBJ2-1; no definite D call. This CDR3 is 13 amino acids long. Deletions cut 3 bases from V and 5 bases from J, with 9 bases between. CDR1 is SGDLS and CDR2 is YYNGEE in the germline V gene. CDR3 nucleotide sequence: TGTGCCAGCAGCGACACGGACCACAATGAGCAGTTCTTC. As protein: CASSDTDHNEQFF.

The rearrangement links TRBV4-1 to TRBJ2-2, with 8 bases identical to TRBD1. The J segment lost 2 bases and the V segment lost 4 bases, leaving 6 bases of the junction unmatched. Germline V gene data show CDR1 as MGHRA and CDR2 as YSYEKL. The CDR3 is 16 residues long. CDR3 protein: CASSPFGTGNTGELFF. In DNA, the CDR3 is TGCGCCAGCAGCCCCTTTGGGACAGGCAACACCGGGGAGCTGTTTTTT.

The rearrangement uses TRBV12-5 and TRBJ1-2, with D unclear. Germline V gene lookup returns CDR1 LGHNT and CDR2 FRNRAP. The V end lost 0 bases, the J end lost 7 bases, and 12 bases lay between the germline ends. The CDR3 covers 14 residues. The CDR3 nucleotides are TGTGCTAGTGGTTTGGTACGGGGAGCGTTTGGCTACACCTTC. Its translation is CASGLVRGAFGYTF.

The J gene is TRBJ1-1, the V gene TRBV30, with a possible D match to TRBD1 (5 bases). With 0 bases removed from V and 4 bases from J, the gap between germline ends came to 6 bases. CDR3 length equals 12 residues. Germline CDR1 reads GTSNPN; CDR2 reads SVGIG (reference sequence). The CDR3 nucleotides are TGTGCCTGGAGTGTAGGGGCCACTGAAGCTTTCTTT. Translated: CAWSVGATEAFF.

The CDR3, as DNA: TGTGCCTGGAGGGACAAAACCTACGAGCAGTACTTC. Translation gives CAWRDKTYEQYF. The J gene is TRBJ2-7, the V gene TRBV30; D is perhaps TRBD1 (5 bases). Deletions cut 3 bases from V and 2 bases from J, with 8 bases between. Germline CDR1 reads GTSNPN; CDR2 reads SVGIG (reference sequence). CDR3 size: 12 residues.

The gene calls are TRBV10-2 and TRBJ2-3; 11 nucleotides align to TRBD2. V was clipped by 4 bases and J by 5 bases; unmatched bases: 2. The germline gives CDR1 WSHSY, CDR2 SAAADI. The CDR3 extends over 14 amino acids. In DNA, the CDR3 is TGCGCCAGCAGTGGACTAGCGGGGCGAGATACGCAGTATTTT. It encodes CASSGLAGRDTQYF.

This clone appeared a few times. CDR3 DNA sequence: TGTGCCAGCAGTTTATGGGGCGAGCAGTACTTC. It translates to CASSLWGEQYF. This rearrangement joins TRBV27 to TRBJ2-7; no clear D. Per the germline V gene, CDR1 is MNHEY and CDR2 is SMNVEV (reference sequence). The CDR3 spans 11 residues. Between the trimmed V and J ends, which lost 1 base and 6 bases, there was a span of 4 bases.

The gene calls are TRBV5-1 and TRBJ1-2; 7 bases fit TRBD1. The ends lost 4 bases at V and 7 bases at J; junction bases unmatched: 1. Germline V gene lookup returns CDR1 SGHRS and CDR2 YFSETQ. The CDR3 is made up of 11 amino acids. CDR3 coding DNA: TGCGCCAGCAGCGACAGGGTTGGCTACACCTTC. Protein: CASSDRVGYTF. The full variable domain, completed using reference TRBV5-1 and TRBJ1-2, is KAGVTQTPRYLIKTRGQQVTLSCSPISGHRSVSWYQQTPGQGLQFLFEYFSETQRNKGNFPGRFSGRQFSNSRSEMNVSTLELGDSALYLCASSDRVGYTFGSGTRLTVV.

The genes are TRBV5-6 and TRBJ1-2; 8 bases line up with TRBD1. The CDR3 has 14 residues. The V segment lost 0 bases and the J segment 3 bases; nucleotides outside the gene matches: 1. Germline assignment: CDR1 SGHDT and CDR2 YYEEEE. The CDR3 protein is CASSLAGGYYGYTF. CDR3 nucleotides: TGTGCCAGCAGCTTGGCAGGGGGCTACTATGGCTACACCTTC. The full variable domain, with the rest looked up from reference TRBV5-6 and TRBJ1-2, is DAGVTQSPTHLIKTRGQQVTLRCSPKSGHDTVSWYQQALGQGPQFIFQYYEEEERQRGNFPDRFSGHQFPNYSSELNVNALLLGDSALYLCASSLAGGYYGYTFGSGTRLTVV.

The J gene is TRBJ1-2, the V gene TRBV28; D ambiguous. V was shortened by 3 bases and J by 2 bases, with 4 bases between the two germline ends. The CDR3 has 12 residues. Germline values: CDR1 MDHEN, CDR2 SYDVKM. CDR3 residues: CASSLDNYGYTF. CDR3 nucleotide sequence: TGTGCCAGCAGTTTGGACAACTATGGCTACACCTTC.

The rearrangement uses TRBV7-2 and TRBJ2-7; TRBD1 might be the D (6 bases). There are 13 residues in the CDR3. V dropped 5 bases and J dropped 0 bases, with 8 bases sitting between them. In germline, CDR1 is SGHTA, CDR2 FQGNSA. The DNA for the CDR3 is TGTGCCAGCAGCCCGGGACACTCCTACGAGCAGTACTTC. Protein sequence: CASSPGHSYEQYF.

CDR3 sequence: CASSDLAGGPTGELFF. In nucleotides, the CDR3 is TGTGCCAGCAGCGACCTAGCGGGGGGGCCCACCGGGGAGCTGTTTTTT. The genes are TRBV7-3 and TRBJ2-2, with 12 bases that match TRBD2. The V segment lost 5 bases and the J segment 4 bases; nucleotides outside the gene matches: 5. The CDR3 consists of 16 residues. Germline CDR1 SGHTA, CDR2 FQGTGA.

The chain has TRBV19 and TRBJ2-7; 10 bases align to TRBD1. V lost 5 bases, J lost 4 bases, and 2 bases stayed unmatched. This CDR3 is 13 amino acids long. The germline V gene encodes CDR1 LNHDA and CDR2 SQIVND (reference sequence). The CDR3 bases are TGTGCCAGTAGTGCGGGACAGGGGTACGAGCAGTACTTC. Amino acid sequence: CASSAGQGYEQYF.

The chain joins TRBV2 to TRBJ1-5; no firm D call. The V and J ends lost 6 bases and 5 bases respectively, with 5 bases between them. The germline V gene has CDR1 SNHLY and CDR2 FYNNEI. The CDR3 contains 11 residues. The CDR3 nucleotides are TGTGCCAGCAGGCCGTATCAGCCCCAGCATTTT. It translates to CASRPYQPQHF. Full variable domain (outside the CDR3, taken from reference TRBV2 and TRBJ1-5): EPEVTQTPSHQVTQMGQEVILRCVPISNHLYFYWYRQILGQKVEFLVSFYNNEISEKSEIFDDQFSVERPDGSNFTLKIRSTKLEDSAMYFCASRPYQPQHFGDGTRLSIL.

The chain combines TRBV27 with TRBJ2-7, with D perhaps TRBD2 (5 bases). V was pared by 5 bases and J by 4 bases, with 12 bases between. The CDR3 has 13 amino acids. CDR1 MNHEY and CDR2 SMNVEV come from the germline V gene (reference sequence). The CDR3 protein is CASSAQRTYEQYF. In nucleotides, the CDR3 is TGTGCCAGCAGTGCCCAAAGGACTTACGAGCAGTACTTC.

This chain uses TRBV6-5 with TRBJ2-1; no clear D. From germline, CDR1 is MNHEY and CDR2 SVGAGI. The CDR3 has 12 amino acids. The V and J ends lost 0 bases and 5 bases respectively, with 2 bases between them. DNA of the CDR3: TGTGCCAGCAGTTACTCGAACAATGAGCAGTTCTTC. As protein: CASSYSNNEQFF.

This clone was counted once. The CDR3 loop is CASSLLRDNTEAFF. The CDR3 nucleotides are TGCGCCAGCAGCCTGCTCCGGGATAACACTGAAGCTTTCTTT. V is TRBV4-1 and J is TRBJ1-1; D uncertain. V was cut by 4 bases and J by 2 bases, with 11 bases left in between. Germline CDR1 MGHRA, CDR2 YSYEKL. CDR3 length equals 14 residues.

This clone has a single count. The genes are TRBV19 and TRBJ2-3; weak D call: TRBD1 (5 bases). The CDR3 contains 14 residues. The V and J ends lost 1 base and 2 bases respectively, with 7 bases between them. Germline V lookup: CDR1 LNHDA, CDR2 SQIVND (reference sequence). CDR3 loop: CASSIGGNTDTQYF. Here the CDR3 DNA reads TGTGCCAGTAGTATAGGGGGCAACACAGATACGCAGTATTTT.

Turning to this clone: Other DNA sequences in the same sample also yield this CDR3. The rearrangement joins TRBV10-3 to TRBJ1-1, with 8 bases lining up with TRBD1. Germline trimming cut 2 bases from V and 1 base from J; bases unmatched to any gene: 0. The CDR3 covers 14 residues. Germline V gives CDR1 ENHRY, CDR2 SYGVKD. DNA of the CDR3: TGTGCCATCAGTGAGGGGACAGGGAACACTGAAGCTTTCTTT. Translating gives CAISEGTGNTEAFF.